These T cell receptor beta chains were read from a single sample in a study of T cell responses to AZD1222 COVID-19 vaccine. Data came from immunoSEQ multiplex PCR; TCRdb stores just in-frame clones and leaves some out. The table records approximately 64,000 clones, about 90% of them present only once. This specimen consisted of peripheral blood, obtained 28 days after the second dose of the MenACWY control vaccine. Receptors were obtained from an adult who received the MenACWY meningococcal vaccine as a control. Each CDR3 is given with its conserved first and last residue. D genes are given only for firm matches. Clone size is given for some rows only: seen once, a few or many times, or a class if the clone is expanded.

CDR3 length | D gene | clone size | J gene | V gene | CDR3 protein | CDR3 DNA
15 | TRBD1 | . | TRBJ1-4 | TRBV7-8 | CASSPRDSANEKLFF | TGTGCCAGCAGCCCTAGGGACAGTGCTAATGAAAAACTGTTTTTT
15 | TRBD1 | . | TRBJ1-5 | TRBV19 | CASSGLDRVNQPQHF | TGTGCCAGTAGTGGCTTAGACAGGGTCAATCAGCCCCAGCATTTT
11 | . | . | TRBJ1-5 | TRBV28 | CASTSGQPQHF | TGTGCCAGCACCTCCGGGCAGCCCCAGCATTTT
14 | . | . | TRBJ1-5 | TRBV19 | CASNTRGARQPQHF | TGTGCCAGCAATACTCGGGGGGCGCGTCAGCCCCAGCATTTT
16 | . | . | TRBJ1-4 | TRBV4-1 | CASSQAVIGRNEKLFF | TGCGCCAGCAGCCAAGCGGTAATCGGGAGGAATGAAAAACTGTTTTTT
13 | . | . | TRBJ1-5 | TRBV10-3 | CAIAEDSPQPQHF | TGTGCCATCGCCGAGGACAGTCCACAGCCCCAGCATTTT
13 | . | . | TRBJ2-3 | TRBV2 | CASRPPSEDTQYF | TGTGCCAGCAGGCCCCCATCCGAGGATACGCAGTATTTT
15 | . | few | TRBJ2-2 | TRBV24-1 | CATSRPGRDTGELFF | TGTGCCACCAGTCGCCCAGGGAGAGACACCGGGGAGCTGTTTTTT
14 | . | . | TRBJ1-1 | TRBV7-8 | CASSGYSGNTEAFF | TGTGCCAGCAGCGGATACAGTGGGAACACTGAAGCTTTCTTT
15 | TRBD2 | once | TRBJ2-1 | TRBV4-3 | CASSQGAGPYNEQFF | TGCGCCAGCAGCCAAGGAGCGGGACCGTACAATGAGCAGTTCTTC
11 | . | few | TRBJ1-2 | TRBV7-9 | CASSLPYGYTF | TGTGCCAGCAGCTTACCCTATGGCTACACCTTC
15 | . | once | TRBJ2-7 | TRBV7-6 | CASSLEGSETYEQYF | TGTGCCAGCAGCTTAGAAGGGTCTGAGACCTACGAGCAGTACTTC
18 | TRBD1 | . | TRBJ1-2 | TRBV2 | CASSVTGGDSYSSYGYTF | TGTGCCAGCAGCGTGACAGGGGGCGATTCCTACTCTTCCTATGGCTACACCTTC
13 | TRBD2 | few | TRBJ2-7 | TRBV5-8 | CASSLGGRGGQYF | TGTGCCAGCAGCTTGGGTGGCCGCGGGGGGCAGTACTTC
16 | TRBD2 | . | TRBJ2-1 | TRBV7-3 | CASSPRSAGGNNEQFF | TGTGCCAGCAGCCCCAGGTCAGCGGGAGGGAACAATGAGCAGTTCTTC
13 | . | once | TRBJ1-1 | TRBV12-3/TRBV12-4 | CASSPVRGAGAFF | TGTGCCAGCAGTCCCGTCAGGGGCGCGGGAGCTTTCTTT
15 | TRBD2 | once | TRBJ2-1 | TRBV15 | CATKRAGASYNEQFF | TGTGCCACTAAGCGAGCGGGAGCTTCCTACAATGAGCAGTTCTTC
16 | . | . | TRBJ1-5 | TRBV7-2 | CASSSGPTYSNQPQHF | TGTGCCAGCAGTTCAGGGCCCACCTATAGCAATCAGCCCCAGCATTTT
15 | . | . | TRBJ1-2 | TRBV7-8 | CASSDLPFGPYGYTF | TGTGCCAGCAGCGACCTGCCCTTTGGACCCTATGGCTACACCTTC
13 | . | . | TRBJ1-1 | TRBV12-3/TRBV12-4 | CASSLGGGSGAFF | TGTGCCAGCAGTTTAGGTGGCGGTTCTGGAGCTTTCTTT
16 | TRBD1 | . | TRBJ1-1 | TRBV5-8 | CASSLRGLPTYTEAFF | TGTGCCAGCAGCTTGAGGGGGCTTCCAACCTACACTGAAGCTTTCTTT
15 | . | . | TRBJ1-1 | TRBV27 | CASRRSWLGNTEAFF | TGTGCCAGTAGGAGGTCTTGGCTGGGGAACACTGAAGCTTTCTTT
14 | . | . | TRBJ1-1 | TRBV25-1 | CASSPSLGNTEAFF | TGTGCCAGCAGCCCCAGTCTGGGGAACACTGAAGCTTTCTTT
16 | . | . | TRBJ2-3 | TRBV4-2 | CASSQGGRLLTDTQYF | TGTGCCAGCAGCCAGGGGGGTAGACTACTCACAGATACGCAGTATTTT
13 | . | . | TRBJ1-1 | TRBV12-3/TRBV12-4 | CASSLDRPGEAFF | TGTGCCAGCAGTTTAGACCGGCCCGGCGAGGCTTTCTTT
11 | . | . | TRBJ2-1 | TRBV5-1 | CASRILGEQFF | TGCGCCAGCCGGATCTTGGGTGAGCAGTTCTTC
15 | TRBD2 | . | TRBJ2-5 | TRBV28 | CASSQASGGQETQYF | TGTGCCAGCAGCCAAGCGAGCGGGGGCCAAGAGACCCAGTACTTC
14 | . | . | TRBJ2-1 | TRBV19 | CASRDGSSYNEQFF | TGTGCCAGTCGGGACGGGAGCTCCTACAATGAGCAGTTCTTC
11 | . | . | TRBJ1-4 | TRBV2 | CASTIGEKLFF | TGTGCCAGCACAATAGGCGAAAAACTGTTTTTT
15 | . | . | TRBJ1-5 | TRBV10-3 | CAISDPGTLDQPQHF | TGTGCCATCAGTGATCCCGGGACACTAGATCAGCCCCAGCATTTT
14 | . | . | TRBJ1-6 | TRBV9 | CASGPDYRDSPLHF | TGTGCCAGCGGACCCGATTACAGGGATTCACCCCTCCACTTT
17 | TRBD1 | . | TRBJ1-6 | TRBV5-1 | CASSLGHRDRTNSPLHF | TGCGCCAGCAGCTTGGGACACCGGGACAGGACAAATTCACCCCTCCACTTT
15 | . | . | TRBJ1-4 | TRBV7-9 | CASSLGPIEGEKLFF | TGTGCCAGCAGCTTAGGGCCAATTGAGGGTGAAAAACTGTTTTTT
16 | . | . | TRBJ2-1 | TRBV27 | CASSSQPTQASDEQFF | TGTGCCAGCAGTTCCCAACCGACTCAAGCGAGCGATGAGCAGTTCTTC
13 | . | . | TRBJ1-6 | TRBV27 | CASSEGRDSPLHF | TGTGCCAGCAGTGAGGGGCGAGATTCACCCCTCCACTTT
14 | TRBD2 | . | TRBJ2-1 | TRBV6-5 | CATTSASSYNEQFF | TGTGCCACCACTAGCGCCAGCTCCTACAATGAGCAGTTCTTC
17 | TRBD1 | . | TRBJ2-2 | TRBV5-1 | CASSLTTQGTNTGELFF | TGCGCCAGCAGCTTGACCACACAGGGGACCAACACCGGGGAGCTGTTTTTT
15 | TRBD2 | many | TRBJ2-1 | TRBV28 | CASSLAGEAYNEQFF | TGTGCCAGCAGTTTAGCGGGAGAAGCCTACAATGAGCAGTTCTTC
15 | . | once | TRBJ1-2 | TRBV30 | CAWSVFRSRDGSYTF | TGTGCCTGGAGTGTATTTCGTAGCAGGGACGGGAGCTACACCTTC
18 | . | . | TRBJ2-1 | TRBV7-6 | CASSLDRDPVVSYNEQFF | TGTGCCAGCAGCTTAGATCGGGACCCCGTTGTCTCCTACAATGAGCAGTTCTTC
13 | . | once | TRBJ1-1 | TRBV9 | CASSVAMNTEAFF | TGTGCCAGCAGCGTAGCGATGAACACTGAAGCTTTCTTT
15 | TRBD2 | . | TRBJ2-5 | TRBV3-1/TRBV3-2 | CASSQDGGARETQYF | TGTGCCAGCAGCCAAGACGGGGGGGCTAGGGAGACCCAGTACTTC
12 | . | . | TRBJ1-1 | TRBV5-4 | CASSLVGGEAFF | TGTGCCAGCAGCTTGGTCGGGGGAGAAGCTTTCTTT
18 | . | . | TRBJ2-6 | TRBV28 | CASSPRSIRSSGANVLTF | TGTGCCAGCAGCCCTAGGTCGATCCGCAGCTCTGGGGCCAACGTCCTGACTTTC
17 | TRBD2 | . | TRBJ2-3 | TRBV15 | CATSRGGLAGRTDTQYF | TGTGCCACCAGCAGGGGAGGACTAGCGGGACGCACAGATACGCAGTATTTT
14 | TRBD1 | . | TRBJ1-4 | TRBV6-6 | CATTPGQPNEKLFF | TGTGCAACAACGCCGGGACAGCCAAATGAAAAACTGTTTTTT
12 | . | . | TRBJ2-2 | TRBV2 | CASSEALLELFF | TGTGCCAGCAGTGAAGCGCTTCTGGAGCTGTTTTTT
12 | TRBD1 | . | TRBJ1-1 | TRBV11-1 | CASSSDRGEAFF | TGTGCCAGCAGCTCGGACAGGGGTGAAGCTTTCTTT
16 | . | . | TRBJ2-7 | TRBV4-3 | CASSQDQGRYGNEQYF | TGCGCCAGCAGCCAAGATCAGGGCCGCTATGGAAACGAGCAGTACTTC
14 | . | few | TRBJ2-1 | TRBV6-2/TRBV6-3 | CASSLGTAADEQFF | TGTGCCAGCAGTCTCGGGACCGCCGCCGATGAGCAGTTCTTC